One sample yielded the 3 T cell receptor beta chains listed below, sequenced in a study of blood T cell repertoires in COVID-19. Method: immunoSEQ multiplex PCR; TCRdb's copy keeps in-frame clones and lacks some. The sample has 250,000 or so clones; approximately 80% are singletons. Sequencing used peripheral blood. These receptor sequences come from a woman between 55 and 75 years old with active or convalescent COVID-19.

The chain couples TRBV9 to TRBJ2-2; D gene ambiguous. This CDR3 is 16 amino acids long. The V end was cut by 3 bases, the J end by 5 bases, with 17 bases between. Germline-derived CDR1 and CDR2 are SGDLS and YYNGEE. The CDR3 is CASSASPTKSTGELFF. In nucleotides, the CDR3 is TGTGCCAGCAGCGCCTCCCCGACAAAATCTACCGGGGAGCTGTTTTTT.

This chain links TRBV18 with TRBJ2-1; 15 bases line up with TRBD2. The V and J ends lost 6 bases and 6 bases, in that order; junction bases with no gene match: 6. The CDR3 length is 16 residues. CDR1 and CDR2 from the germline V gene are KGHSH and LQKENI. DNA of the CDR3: TGTGCCAGCTCCTGGGGACTAGCGGGAGGTTCCAATGAGCAGTTCTTC. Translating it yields CASSWGLAGGSNEQFF.

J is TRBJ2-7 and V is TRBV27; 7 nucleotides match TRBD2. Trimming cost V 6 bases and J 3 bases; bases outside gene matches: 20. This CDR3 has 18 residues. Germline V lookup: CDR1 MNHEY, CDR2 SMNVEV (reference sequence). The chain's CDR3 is CASSRYGHHGLEGYEQYV. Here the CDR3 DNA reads TGTGCCAGCAGCCGATACGGCCACCACGGACTAGAGGGCTACGAGCAGTACGTC.